This entry describes one T cell receptor beta chain. The data were taken from a study of early T cells in non-severe SARS-CoV-2 infection. In the library, individual cDNA molecules carried attached unique molecular identifiers. A single record per CDR3 protein comes from TCRdb applying MiXCR to the 5' RACE reads. The profile shows around 53,000 distinct CDR3 sequences, about 10% of them singletons. V lost 7 bases and J lost 6; bases outside the gene matches: 9. CDR1 is LNHDA, CDR2 SQIVND, per germline (reference sequence). The CDR3 length is 15 residues. J is TRBJ2-1 and V is TRBV19, with 10 bases that match TRBD2. Sequencing was done on a sample of whole blood. This clonotype was sampled from an adult who was a healthcare worker with PCR-confirmed SARS-CoV-2 infection or an uninfected control (not recorded which). The CDR3 is CASTLTSGNVNEQFF. DNA of the CDR3: TGTGCCAGTACCCTTACTAGCGGGAATGTCAATGAGCAGTTCTTC.